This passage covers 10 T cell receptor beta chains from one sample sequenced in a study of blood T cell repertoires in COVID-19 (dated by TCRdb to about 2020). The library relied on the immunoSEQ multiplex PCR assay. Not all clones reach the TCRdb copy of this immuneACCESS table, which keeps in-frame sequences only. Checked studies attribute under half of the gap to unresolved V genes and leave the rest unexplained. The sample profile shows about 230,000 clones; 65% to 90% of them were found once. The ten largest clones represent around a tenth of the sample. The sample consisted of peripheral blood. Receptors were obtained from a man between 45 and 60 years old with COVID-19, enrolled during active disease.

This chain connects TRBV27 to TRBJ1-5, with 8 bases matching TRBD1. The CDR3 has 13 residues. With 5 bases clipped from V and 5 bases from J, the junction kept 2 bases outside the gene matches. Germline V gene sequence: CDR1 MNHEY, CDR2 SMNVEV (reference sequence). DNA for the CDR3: TGTGCCAGCAGTGTACAGGGGGATCAGCCCCAGCATTTT. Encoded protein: CASSVQGDQPQHF.

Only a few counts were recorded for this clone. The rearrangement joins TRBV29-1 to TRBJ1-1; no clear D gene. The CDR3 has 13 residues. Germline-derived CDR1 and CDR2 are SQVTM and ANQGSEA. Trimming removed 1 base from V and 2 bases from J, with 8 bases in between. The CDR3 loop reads CSVEGTYNTEAFF. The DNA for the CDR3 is TGCAGCGTTGAAGGAACTTATAACACTGAAGCTTTCTTT. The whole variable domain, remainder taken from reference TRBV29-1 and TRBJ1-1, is SAVISQKPSRDICQRGTSLTIQCQVDSQVTMMFWYRQQPGQSLTLIATANQGSEATYESGFVIDKFPISRPNLTFSTLTVSNMSPEDSSIYLCSVEGTYNTEAFFGQGTRLTVV.

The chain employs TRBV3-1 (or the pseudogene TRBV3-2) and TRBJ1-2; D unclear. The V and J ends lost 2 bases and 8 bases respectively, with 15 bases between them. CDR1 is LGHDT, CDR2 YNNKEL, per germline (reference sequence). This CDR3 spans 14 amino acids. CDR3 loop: CASSQPGKIGGYTF. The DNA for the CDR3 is TGTGCCAGCAGCCAACCCGGGAAGATAGGGGGCTACACCTTC.

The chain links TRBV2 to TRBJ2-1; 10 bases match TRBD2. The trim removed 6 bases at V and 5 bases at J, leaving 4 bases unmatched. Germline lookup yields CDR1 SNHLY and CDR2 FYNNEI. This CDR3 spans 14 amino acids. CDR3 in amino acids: CASRTSGPDNEQFF. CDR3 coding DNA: TGTGCCAGCAGGACTAGCGGGCCGGACAATGAGCAGTTCTTC.

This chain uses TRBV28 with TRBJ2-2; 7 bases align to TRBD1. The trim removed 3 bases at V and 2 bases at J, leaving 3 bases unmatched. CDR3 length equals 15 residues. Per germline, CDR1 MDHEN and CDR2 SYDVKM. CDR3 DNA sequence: TGTGCCAGCAGTTTCAGGGACAGAAACACCGGGGAGCTGTTTTTT. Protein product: CASSFRDRNTGELFF.

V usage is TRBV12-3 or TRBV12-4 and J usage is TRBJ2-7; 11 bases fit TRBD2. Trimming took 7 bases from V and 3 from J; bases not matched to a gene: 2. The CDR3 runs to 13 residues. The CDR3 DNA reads TGTGCCAGCATGGGGACTAGCGGCTACGAGCAGTACTTC. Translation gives CASMGTSGYEQYF.

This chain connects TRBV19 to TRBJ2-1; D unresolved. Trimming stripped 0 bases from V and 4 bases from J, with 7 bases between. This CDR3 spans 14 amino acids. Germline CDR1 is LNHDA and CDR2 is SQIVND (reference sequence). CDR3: CASSIDGEYNEQFF. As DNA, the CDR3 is TGTGCCAGTAGTATAGATGGAGAGTACAATGAGCAGTTCTTC. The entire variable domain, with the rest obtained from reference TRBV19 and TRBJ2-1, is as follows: DGGITQSPKYLFRKEGQNVTLSCEQNLNHDAMYWYRQDPGQGLRLIYYSQIVNDFQKGDIAEGYSVSREKKESFPLTVTSAQKNPTAFYLCASSIDGEYNEQFFGPGTRLTVL.

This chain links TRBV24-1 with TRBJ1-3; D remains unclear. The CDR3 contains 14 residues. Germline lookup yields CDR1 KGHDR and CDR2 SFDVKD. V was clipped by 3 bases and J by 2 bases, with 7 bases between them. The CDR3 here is CATSDPQAGNTIYF. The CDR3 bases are TGTGCCACCAGTGATCCCCAGGCTGGAAACACCATATATTTT.

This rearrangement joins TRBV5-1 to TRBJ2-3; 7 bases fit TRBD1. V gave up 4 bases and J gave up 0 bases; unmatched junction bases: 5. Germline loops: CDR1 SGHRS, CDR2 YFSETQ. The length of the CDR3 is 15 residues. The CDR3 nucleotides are TGCGCCAGCAGCATCCGACAGGGTAGCACAGATACGCAGTATTTT. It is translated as CASSIRQGSTDTQYF.

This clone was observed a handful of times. CDR3 sequence (DNA): TGCGCCAGCAGCCCCACAGGAAACTATGGCTACACCTTC. Encoded protein: CASSPTGNYGYTF. The genes are TRBV5-1 and TRBJ1-2, with TRBD1 as a possible D gene (5 bases). V shed 4 bases and J shed 2 bases, with 9 bases lying between them. Germline V lookup: CDR1 SGHRS, CDR2 YFSETQ. The CDR3 contains 13 residues.